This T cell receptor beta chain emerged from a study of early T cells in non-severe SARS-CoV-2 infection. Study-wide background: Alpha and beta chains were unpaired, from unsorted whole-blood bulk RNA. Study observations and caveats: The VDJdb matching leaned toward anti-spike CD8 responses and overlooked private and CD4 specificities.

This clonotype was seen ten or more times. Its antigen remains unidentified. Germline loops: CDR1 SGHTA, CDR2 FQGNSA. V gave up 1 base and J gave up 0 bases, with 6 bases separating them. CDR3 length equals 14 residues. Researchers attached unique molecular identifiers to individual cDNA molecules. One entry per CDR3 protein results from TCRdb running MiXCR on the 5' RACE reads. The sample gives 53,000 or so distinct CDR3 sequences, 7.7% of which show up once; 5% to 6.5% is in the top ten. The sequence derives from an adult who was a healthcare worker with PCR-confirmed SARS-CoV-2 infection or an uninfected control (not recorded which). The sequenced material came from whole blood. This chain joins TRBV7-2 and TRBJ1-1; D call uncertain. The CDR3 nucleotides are TGTGCCAGCAGCTTAGAGTCCGTGAACACTGAAGCTTTCTTT. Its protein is CASSLESVNTEAFF.